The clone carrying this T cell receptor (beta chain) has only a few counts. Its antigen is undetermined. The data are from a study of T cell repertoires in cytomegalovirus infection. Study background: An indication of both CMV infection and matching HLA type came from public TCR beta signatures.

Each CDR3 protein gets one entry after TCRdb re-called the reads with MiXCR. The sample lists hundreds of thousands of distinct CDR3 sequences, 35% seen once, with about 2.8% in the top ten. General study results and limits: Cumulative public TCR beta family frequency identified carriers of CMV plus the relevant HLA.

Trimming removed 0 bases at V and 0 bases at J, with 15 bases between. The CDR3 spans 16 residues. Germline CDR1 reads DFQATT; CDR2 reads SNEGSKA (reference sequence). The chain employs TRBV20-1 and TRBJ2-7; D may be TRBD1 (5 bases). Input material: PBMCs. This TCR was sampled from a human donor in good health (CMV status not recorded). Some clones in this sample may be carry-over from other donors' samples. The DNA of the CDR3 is TGCAGTGCTAGAGAAGGGGCGTCCGCACTCTCCTACGAGCAGTACTTC. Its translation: CSAREGASALSYEQYF.